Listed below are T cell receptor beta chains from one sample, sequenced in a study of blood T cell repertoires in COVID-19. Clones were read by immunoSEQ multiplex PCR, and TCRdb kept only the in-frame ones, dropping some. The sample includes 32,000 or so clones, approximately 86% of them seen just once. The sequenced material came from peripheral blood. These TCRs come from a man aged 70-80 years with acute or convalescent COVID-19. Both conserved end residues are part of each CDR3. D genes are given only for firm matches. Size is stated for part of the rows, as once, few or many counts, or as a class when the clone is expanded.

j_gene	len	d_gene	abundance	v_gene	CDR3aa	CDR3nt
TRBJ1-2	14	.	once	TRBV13	CASSIEGVNYGYTF	TGTGCCAGCAGCATTGAGGGGGTTAACTATGGCTACACCTTC
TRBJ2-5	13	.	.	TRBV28	CASIARGWETQYF	TGTGCCAGCATTGCTCGGGGATGGGAGACCCAGTACTTC
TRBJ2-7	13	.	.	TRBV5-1	CASSLGGQVEQYF	TGCGCCAGCAGCTTGGGGGGACAAGTGGAGCAGTACTTC
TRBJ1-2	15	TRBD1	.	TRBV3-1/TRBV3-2	CASSPRTGRAYGYTF	TGTGCCAGCAGCCCGAGGACAGGGCGGGCCTATGGCTACACCTTC
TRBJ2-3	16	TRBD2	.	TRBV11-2	CASSPGLAVSTDTQYF	TGTGCCAGCAGCCCCGGACTAGCGGTTAGCACAGATACGCAGTATTTT
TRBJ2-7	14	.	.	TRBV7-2	CASSPTAISYEQYF	TGTGCCAGCAGCCCGACAGCAATCTCCTACGAGCAGTACTTC
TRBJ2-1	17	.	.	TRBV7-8	CASSLGAGVPPYNEQFF	TGTGCCAGCAGCTTAGGGGCCGGGGTGCCTCCATACAATGAGCAGTTCTTC
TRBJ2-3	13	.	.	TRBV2	CASLATSTDTQYF	TGTGCCAGCCTAGCGACTAGCACAGATACGCAGTATTTT
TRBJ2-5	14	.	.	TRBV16	CASSQSHGQETQYF	TGTGCCAGCAGCCAATCCCACGGTCAAGAGACCCAGTACTTC
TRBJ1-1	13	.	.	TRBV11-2	CASSFSEGAEAFF	TGTGCCAGCAGCTTCTCCGAGGGGGCTGAAGCTTTCTTT
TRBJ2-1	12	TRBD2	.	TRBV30	CAWGWGGAEQFF	TGTGCCTGGGGGTGGGGGGGAGCTGAGCAGTTCTTC
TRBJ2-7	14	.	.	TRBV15	CATSWARLSYEQYF	TGTGCCACCAGCTGGGCCCGCCTCTCCTACGAGCAGTACTTC
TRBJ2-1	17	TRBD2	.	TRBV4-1	CASSQDRERGRINEQFF	TGCGCCAGCAGCCAAGATCGGGAGCGCGGGAGAATAAATGAGCAGTTCTTC
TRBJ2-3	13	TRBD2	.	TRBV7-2	CASSRSGSGTQYF	TGTGCCAGCAGCCGTAGCGGGTCCGGTACGCAGTATTTT
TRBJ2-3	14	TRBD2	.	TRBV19	CASSISGGTDTQYF	TGTGCCAGTAGTATTAGCGGGGGGACAGATACGCAGTATTTT
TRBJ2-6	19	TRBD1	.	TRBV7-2	CASSLRRGRGRGGANVLTF	TGTGCCAGCAGCTTAAGAAGGGGCAGGGGGCGAGGCGGGGCCAACGTCCTGACTTTC